These 2 T cell receptor beta chains were sequenced from one sample in a study of cytomegalovirus exposure and HLA in healthy donors. Primers: 60 Vbeta forward and 13 Jbeta reverse. Generated by immunoSEQ multiplex PCR, the TCRdb table keeps only in-frame clones and is missing some. Here the sample spans 91,000 or so clones, around three quarters being singletons. The sequenced material came from PBMCs. Source of these receptors: a man in his thirties or forties in good health and CMV-seropositive.

The chain has TRBV4-1 and TRBJ1-5; D is undetermined. V dropped 3 bases and J dropped 7 bases, with 13 bases sitting between them. The germline V gene encodes CDR1 MGHRA and CDR2 YSYEKL. The CDR3 runs 14 residues. Here the CDR3 reads CASSHVPRRQPQHF. The CDR3, as DNA: TGCGCCAGCAGCCACGTCCCACGGAGGCAGCCCCAGCATTTT.

This clone was observed a handful of times. This chain uses TRBV6-5 with TRBJ2-7, with 8 bases aligning to TRBD2. This CDR3 is built from 13 residues. Germline V lookup: CDR1 MNHEY, CDR2 SVGAGI. The ends lost 6 bases at V and 7 bases at J; junction bases unmatched: 8. The CDR3 loop is CASRSGRAREQYF. The DNA of the CDR3 is TGTGCCAGCAGGAGCGGGAGAGCTCGAGAGCAGTACTTC.